This TCR beta chain was retrieved from a study of cytomegalovirus exposure and HLA in healthy donors. The PCR contained 60 Vbeta and 13 Jbeta primers. Some clones are missing from TCRdb's copy, which holds only in-frame ones; the method was immunoSEQ multiplex PCR. The sample has about 150,000 clones, roughly 75% seen once. The CDR3 extends over 15 amino acids. From germline, CDR1 is LNHDA and CDR2 SQIVND (reference sequence). Trimming cost V 4 bases and J 2 bases, with 15 bases left between them. The V and J genes are TRBV19 and TRBJ2-7, with a weak D call TRBD2 (7 bases). The source material was PBMCs. This TCR came from a young man in good health. The CDR3 coding sequence is TGTGCCAGTAGTACCCGGGGGGCGGGAACCTACGAGCAGTACTTC. Translated, it gives CASSTRGAGTYEQYF.